Listed here is a single T cell receptor beta chain. This sample was included in a study of blood T cell repertoires in COVID-19. Study-wide context: Spain, Italy and the United States supplied samples that represented acute and convalescent COVID-19.

Germline V gene lookup returns CDR1 SGHTA and CDR2 FQGTGA. Trimming shortened V by 3 bases and J by 0 bases, and 10 bases separated the two germline ends. The CDR3 covers 15 residues. Study processing details: Estimates of nucleated cell counts were drawn from the amplification of reference gene primers. Some clones are missing from TCRdb's copy, which holds only in-frame ones; the method was immunoSEQ multiplex PCR. V, J and clone size reflect that table, while D and trimming were determined from the DNA. The profile shows 75,000 or so clones, 65% to 85% of them singletons. The V gene is TRBV7-3, the J gene TRBJ2-3, with D unclear. This TCR was sampled from a man aged 55 to 69 with active or convalescent COVID-19. Sequenced input: peripheral blood. The CDR3 loop reads CASSFGGTSTDTQYF. The DNA for the CDR3 is TGTGCCAGCAGCTTTGGCGGTACTAGCACAGATACGCAGTATTTT.